This is a list of T cell receptor beta chains from one sample in a study of blood T cell repertoires in COVID-19. Profiled with immunoSEQ multiplex PCR; TCRdb holds only in-frame clones, not every one. The profile shows 110,000 to 150,000 clones, over 75% of them singletons. Sequencing input: peripheral blood. Receptors were obtained from a human donor in a cohort sampled during active COVID-19. Both conserved end residues are part of each CDR3. The D gene is left open where the match is weak. The size field is filled for only some rows; it gives once, few, many or a size class.

abundance	v_gene	d_gene	j_gene	CDR3aa	CDR3nt
NA	TRBV30	TRBD1	TRBJ1-3	CAWSQTGGAGNTIYF	TGTGCCTGGAGTCAAACAGGGGGCGCAGGAAACACCATATATTTT
NA	TRBV4-3	NA	TRBJ2-1	CASSLSWPGPLNEQFF	TGCGCCAGCAGCCTGTCGTGGCCAGGGCCTCTAAATGAGCAGTTCTTC
NA	TRBV5-8	NA	TRBJ2-3	CASSFGHRRTDTQYF	TGTGCCAGCAGCTTCGGACACCGACGCACAGATACGCAGTATTTT
NA	TRBV10-2	NA	TRBJ2-5	CASSLAETQYF	TGCGCCAGCAGTCTAGCGGAGACCCAGTACTTC
NA	TRBV5-1	TRBD2	TRBJ2-7	CASSLVSGTLYEQYF	TGCGCCAGCAGCTTAGTTAGCGGGACCTTATACGAGCAGTACTTC
NA	TRBV7-8	TRBD2	TRBJ2-1	CASSLRAGGSYNEQFF	TGTGCCAGCAGCTTAAGGGCGGGGGGCTCCTACAATGAGCAGTTCTTC
NA	TRBV5-6	NA	TRBJ2-3	CASSPSQGRSTDTQYF	TGTGCCAGCAGCCCTTCCCAGGGGCGGAGCACAGATACGCAGTATTTT
NA	TRBV19	TRBD1	TRBJ1-2	CATGQGGFGYTF	TGTGCCACCGGACAGGGAGGATTTGGCTACACCTTC
NA	TRBV5-4	TRBD1	TRBJ2-7	CASRGGTGGPYEQYF	TGTGCCAGCAGAGGAGGGACAGGGGGTCCCTACGAGCAGTACTTC
NA	TRBV5-4	TRBD2	TRBJ2-2	CASSLSSGSGGELFF	TGTGCCAGCAGCTTGTCCAGCGGGAGTGGCGGGGAGCTGTTTTTT
NA	TRBV6-6	TRBD2	TRBJ2-7	CASSRTSGGLPYEQYF	TGTGCCAGCAGTAGAACTAGCGGGGGTCTTCCTTACGAGCAGTACTTC
NA	TRBV19	NA	TRBJ1-1	CASSIGKREAFF	TGTGCCAGTAGTATTGGAAAGCGCGAAGCTTTCTTT
NA	TRBV5-1	TRBD1	TRBJ1-2	CASRDRGHGYTF	TGCGCCAGCCGGGACAGGGGACATGGCTACACCTTC
NA	TRBV29-1	TRBD2	TRBJ2-3	CSVVLLAGGRWDTQYF	TGCAGCGTTGTGCTACTAGCGGGAGGGCGGTGGGATACGCAGTATTTT
NA	TRBV11-2	NA	TRBJ1-5	CASSINRVPSNQPQHF	TGTGCCAGCAGCATAAACAGGGTCCCTAGCAATCAGCCCCAGCATTTT
NA	TRBV5-6	NA	TRBJ2-3	CASSKTVNPGTDTQYF	TGTGCCAGCAGCAAGACAGTGAATCCTGGCACAGATACGCAGTATTTT
NA	TRBV2	NA	TRBJ2-5	CASSADSWMTQYF	TGTGCCAGCAGTGCCGACTCCTGGATGACCCAGTACTTC
NA	TRBV10-3	NA	TRBJ2-2	CAIKGLANTGELFF	TGTGCCATCAAGGGACTCGCGAACACCGGGGAGCTGTTTTTT
few	TRBV5-1	TRBD2	TRBJ2-1	CASSLAIGGDSYNEQFF	TGCGCCAGCAGCTTGGCCATCGGGGGGGACTCCTACAATGAGCAGTTCTTC
NA	TRBV4-2	NA	TRBJ2-7	CASTPSRGNSYEQYF	TGTGCCAGCACCCCCTCCCGGGGGAACTCCTACGAGCAGTACTTC
NA	TRBV9	NA	TRBJ2-3	CASSVEVSTSGADTQYF	TGTGCCAGCAGCGTAGAGGTTTCTACCTCGGGGGCAGATACGCAGTATTTT
NA	TRBV19	TRBD2	TRBJ2-6	CASSFTGGVPGANVLTF	TGTGCCAGTAGTTTCACGGGAGGAGTACCTGGGGCCAACGTCCTGACTTTC
NA	TRBV27	TRBD1	TRBJ1-4	CASSPSSGQANEKLFF	TGTGCCAGCAGTCCTTCGTCCGGACAGGCGAATGAAAAACTGTTTTTT
NA	TRBV5-4	NA	TRBJ1-1	CASSLDGRNTEAFF	TGTGCCAGCAGCTTGGATGGGAGGAACACTGAAGCTTTCTTT
NA	TRBV7-3	TRBD1	TRBJ2-1	CASSLRQGLAEQFF	TGTGCCAGCAGCTTAAGACAGGGTTTAGCTGAGCAGTTCTTC
once	TRBV5-1	TRBD1	TRBJ1-1	CASSWGQGNEAFF	TGCGCCAGCAGCTGGGGACAGGGTAATGAAGCTTTCTTT
NA	TRBV6-6	TRBD1	TRBJ2-1	CASTRTDRIYNEQFF	TGTGCCAGCACGAGGACGGACAGGATATACAATGAGCAGTTCTTC
NA	TRBV12-3/TRBV12-4	TRBD2	TRBJ2-2	CASGDYSTGELFF	TGTGCCAGCGGGGACTACTCCACCGGGGAGCTGTTTTTT
few	TRBV10-3	NA	TRBJ1-1	CAVFREVDTEAFF	TGTGCCGTCTTCAGGGAGGTGGACACTGAAGCTTTCTTT
NA	TRBV18	NA	TRBJ2-3	CASSPPSRDSGRGTQYF	TGTGCCAGCTCACCCCCAAGCCGGGACTCGGGAAGGGGTACGCAGTATTTT
NA	TRBV28	NA	TRBJ1-2	CASRGGGRTNYGYTF	TGTGCCAGCAGAGGGGGGGGCAGAACTAACTATGGCTACACCTTC
NA	TRBV19	TRBD2	TRBJ2-1	CASSPRLASPYNEQFF	TGTGCCAGTAGTCCCAGACTAGCCTCCCCCTACAATGAGCAGTTCTTC